The present T cell receptor (beta chain) was sequenced within a study of CD8 T cells in Susac syndrome. Through negative isolation, CD4+ and CD8+ T cells were obtained, while TEMRA cells were enriched using FACS. Reverse transcription of about 0.5 to 1 ug RNA was performed with random hexamers. TCR beta CDR3 was amplified by immunoSEQ covering 54 Vbeta and 13 Jbeta. TCRdb re-derived calls from the immunoSEQ multiplex PCR reads in MiXCR, one entry per CDR3 protein. This sample yields about 140,000 distinct CDR3 sequences, of which 85% to 95% are seen a single time; roughly 0.14% belongs to the top ten. The sequencing input was CD4+ T cells from PBMCs. This receptor was taken from a human donor with Susac syndrome.

Here the CDR3 DNA reads TGTGCCACCAGCAGGGGACTGAGCACAGATACGCAGTATTTT. As protein: CATSRGLSTDTQYF. V gene TRBV15 combines with J gene TRBJ2-3, with a tentative D call TRBD2 (6 bases). Germline assignment: CDR1 LNHNV and CDR2 YYDKDF (reference sequence). V lost 3 bases and J lost 0, with 7 bases in between. The CDR3 covers 14 residues.